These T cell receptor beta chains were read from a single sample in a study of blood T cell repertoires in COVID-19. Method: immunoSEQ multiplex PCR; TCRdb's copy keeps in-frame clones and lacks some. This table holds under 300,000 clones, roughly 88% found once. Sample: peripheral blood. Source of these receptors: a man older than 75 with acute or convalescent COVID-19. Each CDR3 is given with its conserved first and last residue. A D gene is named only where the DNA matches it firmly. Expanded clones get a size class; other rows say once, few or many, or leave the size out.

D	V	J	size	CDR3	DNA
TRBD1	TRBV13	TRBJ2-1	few	CASSLAGQPYNEQFF	TGTGCCAGCAGCTTAGCGGGACAGCCATACAATGAGCAGTTCTTC
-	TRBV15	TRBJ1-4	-	CATSRDGLSNEKLFF	TGTGCCACCAGCAGAGATGGGCTTAGTAATGAAAAACTGTTTTTT
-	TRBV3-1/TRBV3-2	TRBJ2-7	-	CASSLRQSYEQYF	TGTGCCAGCAGCCTCAGACAGTCCTACGAGCAGTACTTC
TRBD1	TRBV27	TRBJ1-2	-	CASRLSTGGLGYTF	TGTGCCAGCAGACTTTCGACAGGGGGGCTGGGCTACACCTTC
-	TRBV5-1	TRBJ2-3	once	CASSPGTGFQFTQYF	TGCGCCAGCAGCCCGGGTACGGGGTTCCAATTTACGCAGTATTTT
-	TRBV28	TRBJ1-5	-	CASSFGAPADQPQHF	TGTGCCAGCAGTTTTGGGGCCCCGGCGGATCAGCCCCAGCATTTT
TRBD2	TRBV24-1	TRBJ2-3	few	CATSDQGLAEADTQYF	TGTGCCACCAGTGACCAGGGACTAGCGGAGGCAGATACGCAGTATTTT
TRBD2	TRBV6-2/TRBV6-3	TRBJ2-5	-	CASSYWAGGTDETQYF	TGTGCCAGCAGTTACTGGGCGGGGGGGACGGACGAGACCCAGTACTTC
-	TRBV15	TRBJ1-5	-	CATSTERLGGQPQHF	TGTGCCACCAGCACCGAAAGACTGGGAGGTCAGCCCCAGCATTTT
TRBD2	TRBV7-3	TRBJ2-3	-	CASSLSGGTDTQYF	TGTGCCAGCAGCTTATCCGGGGGGACCGATACGCAGTATTTT
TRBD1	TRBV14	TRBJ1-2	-	CASSQESGTAYGYTF	TGTGCCAGCAGCCAAGAGTCGGGGACAGCCTATGGCTACACCTTC
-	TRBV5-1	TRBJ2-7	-	CASSLAGHRSYEQYF	TGCGCCAGCAGCTTGGCGGGACACCGCTCCTACGAGCAGTACTTC
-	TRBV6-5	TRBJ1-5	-	CASSYESARGPQHF	TGTGCCAGCAGTTACGAATCCGCCAGGGGGCCCCAGCATTTT
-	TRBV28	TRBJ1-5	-	CASSLGGNGNQPQHF	TGTGCCAGCAGTTTGGGAGGAAATGGCAATCAGCCCCAGCATTTT
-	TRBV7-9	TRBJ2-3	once	CASSLGGGRTDTQYF	TGTGCCAGCAGCTTAGGAGGGGGACGCACAGATACGCAGTATTTT
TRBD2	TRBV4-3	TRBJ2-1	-	CASSQDPASGGAVQLYQFF	TGCGCCAGCAGCCAAGATCCGGCTAGCGGGGGGGCCGTTCAGTTGTACCAGTTCTTC
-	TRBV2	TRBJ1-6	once	CAGYRDGASPLHF	TGTGCCGGGTACAGGGATGGGGCTTCACCCCTCCACTTT
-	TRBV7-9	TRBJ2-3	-	CASSLIGTDTQYF	TGTGCCAGCAGCTTAATAGGCACAGATACGCAGTATTTT
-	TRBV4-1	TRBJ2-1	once	CASSQDPGTEQFF	TGCGCCAGCAGCCAAGATCCAGGGACAGAGCAGTTCTTC
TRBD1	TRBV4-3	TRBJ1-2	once	CASSPDRATYGYTF	TGCGCCAGCAGCCCGGACAGGGCCACGTATGGCTACACCTTC
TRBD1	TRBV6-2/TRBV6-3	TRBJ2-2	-	CASSYPQGTGMNTGELFF	TGTGCCAGCAGTTACCCTCAAGGGACAGGGATGAACACCGGGGAGCTGTTTTTT
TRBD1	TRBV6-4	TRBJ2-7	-	CASRDRVYEQYF	TGTGCCAGCCGGGACAGGGTGTACGAGCAGTACTTC
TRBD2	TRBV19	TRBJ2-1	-	CASSPGQGWTSGSYNEQFF	TGTGCCAGTAGTCCTGGACAGGGATGGACTAGCGGGAGCTACAATGAGCAGTTCTTC
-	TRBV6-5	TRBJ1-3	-	CASSYSSGSGNTIYF	TGTGCCAGCAGTTACTCTTCGGGCTCTGGAAACACCATATATTTT
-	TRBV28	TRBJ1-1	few	CASTVVANTEAFF	TGTGCCAGCACCGTCGTGGCGAACACTGAAGCTTTCTTT
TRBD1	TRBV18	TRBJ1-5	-	CASSPMTGSQPQHF	TGTGCCAGCTCCCCCATGACAGGGAGCCAGCCCCAGCATTTT
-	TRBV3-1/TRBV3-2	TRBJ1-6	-	CASSQKGLNSPLHF	TGTGCCAGCAGCCAAAAGGGGCTTAATTCACCCCTCCACTTT
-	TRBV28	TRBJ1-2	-	CASSLNYAGYTF	TGTGCCAGCAGTTTAAACTACGCTGGCTACACCTTC
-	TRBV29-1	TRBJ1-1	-	CSMSVANTEAFF	TGCAGCATGTCAGTAGCGAACACTGAAGCTTTCTTT
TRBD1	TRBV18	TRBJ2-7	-	CASSRRGTGSTEQYF	TGTGCCAGCTCACGTCGAGGGACAGGTTCAACCGAGCAGTACTTC
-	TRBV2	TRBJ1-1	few	CASSGQGPRGAFF	TGTGCCAGCAGTGGCCAGGGACCGCGGGGAGCTTTCTTT
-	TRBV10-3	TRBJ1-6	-	CAISDRNRERGSPLHF	TGTGCCATCAGTGATAGGAACAGGGAGAGAGGTTCACCCCTCCACTTT
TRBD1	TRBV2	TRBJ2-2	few	CASKLQGPGELFF	TGTGCCAGCAAACTACAGGGGCCCGGGGAGCTGTTTTTT
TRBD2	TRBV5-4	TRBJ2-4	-	CASSLAAGGLSDIQYF	TGTGCCAGCAGCTTGGCAGCGGGGGGGCTGTCGGACATTCAGTACTTC
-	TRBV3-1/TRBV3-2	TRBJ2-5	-	CASSQDLSARGTQYF	TGTGCCAGCAGCCAAGATCTGTCGGCGCGAGGGACCCAGTACTTC
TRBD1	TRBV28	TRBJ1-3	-	CASLQQGRNTIYF	TGTGCCAGCCTACAACAGGGGAGAAACACCATATATTTT
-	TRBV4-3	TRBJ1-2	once	CASSQDRGGGYGYTF	TGCGCCAGCAGCCAGGATCGTGGGGGAGGCTATGGCTACACCTTC
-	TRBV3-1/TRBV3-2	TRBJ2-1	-	CASSSAAVNEQFF	TGTGCCAGCAGCTCGGCAGCGGTTAATGAGCAGTTCTTC
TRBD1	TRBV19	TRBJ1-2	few	CASSSKGTEANYGYTF	TGTGCCAGTAGTTCCAAAGGGACAGAAGCTAACTATGGCTACACCTTC
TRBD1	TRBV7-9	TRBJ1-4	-	CASSRGLGEKLFF	TGTGCCAGTTCCAGGGGGCTTGGTGAAAAACTGTTTTTT
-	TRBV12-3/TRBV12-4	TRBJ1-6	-	CASSLTDNSPLHF	TGTGCCAGCAGTTTGACAGATAATTCACCCCTCCACTTT
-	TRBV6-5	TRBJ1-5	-	CASSYSGVQPQHF	TGTGCCAGCAGTTACTCCGGGGTTCAGCCCCAGCATTTT
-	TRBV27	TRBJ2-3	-	CASSLEGGPTDTQYF	TGTGCCAGCAGTTTAGAGGGGGGGCCGACAGATACGCAGTATTTT
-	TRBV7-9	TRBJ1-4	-	CASSLGHEKLFF	TGTGCCAGCAGCTTGGGACACGAAAAACTGTTTTTT
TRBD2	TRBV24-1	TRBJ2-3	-	CATSETSGRLFSPDTQYF	TGTGCCACCAGTGAAACTAGCGGGAGGCTTTTTTCACCGGATACGCAGTATTTT
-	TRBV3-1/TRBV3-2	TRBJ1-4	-	CASSQEGRGGTAGEKLFF	TGTGCCAGCAGCCAAGAGGGCCGGGGGGGGACGGCCGGTGAAAAACTGTTTTTT
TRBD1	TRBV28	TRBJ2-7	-	CASSIPGQSYF	TGTGCCAGCAGTATCCCGGGACAGTCGTACTTC
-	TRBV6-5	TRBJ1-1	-	CASIGTGPDTEAFF	TGTGCCAGCATCGGCACAGGGCCTGACACTGAAGCTTTCTTT
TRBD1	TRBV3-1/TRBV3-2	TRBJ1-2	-	CASSRRTGDYGYTF	TGTGCCAGCAGCCGCAGAACAGGGGATTATGGCTACACCTTC
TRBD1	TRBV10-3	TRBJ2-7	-	CAISRGRGSDEQYF	TGTGCCATCAGCCGGGGCAGGGGGTCAGACGAGCAGTACTTC